The rows below give T cell receptor beta chains drawn from one sample of a study of blood T cell repertoires in COVID-19. Produced via immunoSEQ multiplex PCR; TCRdb's table is partial and in-frame only. The sample has 45,000 to 55,000 clones, 65% to 85% seen once. Material: peripheral blood. Source of these receptors: an elderly man with COVID-19, enrolled during active disease. CDR3s include the opening cysteine and the closing phenylalanine or tryptophan.

j_gene: TRBJ2-3
v_gene: TRBV19
CDR3aa: CASNRGGSADTQYF

j_gene: TRBJ2-2
v_gene: TRBV19
CDR3aa: CASNPLGQEDGELFF

j_gene: TRBJ2-3
v_gene: TRBV3-1/TRBV3-2
CDR3aa: CASSQGGGGRDTQYF

j_gene: TRBJ1-2
v_gene: TRBV5-4
CDR3aa: CASSSGTDSLANYGYTF

j_gene: TRBJ1-6
v_gene: TRBV7-9
CDR3aa: CASRPGTGQRGSPLHF

j_gene: TRBJ1-2
v_gene: TRBV18
CDR3aa: CASSPRDGYTF

j_gene: TRBJ2-5
v_gene: TRBV7-6
CDR3aa: CASSLATGEQETQYF

j_gene: TRBJ1-5
v_gene: TRBV5-1
CDR3aa: CASSLSGNNQPQHF

j_gene: TRBJ2-7
v_gene: TRBV29-1
CDR3aa: CSVRGIGTGTYEQYF

j_gene: TRBJ1-4
v_gene: TRBV19
CDR3aa: CASSIWASSTNEKLFF

j_gene: TRBJ1-4
v_gene: TRBV9
CDR3aa: CASGGEGYEKLFF

j_gene: TRBJ1-1
v_gene: TRBV29-1
CDR3aa: CSVAYRDLNTEAFF

j_gene: TRBJ2-3
v_gene: TRBV4-1
CDR3aa: CASSQSASGRAPDTQYF

j_gene: TRBJ2-7
v_gene: TRBV4-2
CDR3aa: CASSVRDSERGSSYEQYF

j_gene: TRBJ2-3
v_gene: TRBV6-2/TRBV6-3
CDR3aa: CASSQLAGPTDTQYF

j_gene: TRBJ1-2
v_gene: TRBV20-1
CDR3aa: CSAYRQRNTF

j_gene: TRBJ1-1
v_gene: TRBV19
CDR3aa: CASSPRAGGSYTEAFF

j_gene: TRBJ2-2
v_gene: TRBV7-9
CDR3aa: CASRRGGGRGTGELFF

j_gene: TRBJ1-1
v_gene: TRBV6-4
CDR3aa: CASSVYMNTEAFF

j_gene: TRBJ2-2
v_gene: TRBV28
CDR3aa: CASSRTGGSGELFF

j_gene: TRBJ2-7
v_gene: TRBV27
CDR3aa: CASSSQTGEQYF

j_gene: TRBJ1-1
v_gene: TRBV6-4
CDR3aa: CASSAEALRSSTEAFF

j_gene: TRBJ1-1
v_gene: TRBV5-6
CDR3aa: CASSLEAGLGQAFF

j_gene: TRBJ2-5
v_gene: TRBV30
CDR3aa: CAWSPSVETQYF

j_gene: TRBJ1-1
v_gene: TRBV29-1
CDR3aa: CSVERTAMNTEAFF

j_gene: TRBJ2-5
v_gene: TRBV9
CDR3aa: CASSVGQGAGETQYF

j_gene: TRBJ1-5
v_gene: TRBV19
CDR3aa: CVCPTGDSNQPQHF

j_gene: TRBJ2-5
v_gene: TRBV5-5
CDR3aa: CASSQKGGQGETQYF

j_gene: TRBJ1-2
v_gene: TRBV5-1
CDR3aa: CASGTTGQGNYGYTF

j_gene: TRBJ1-4
v_gene: TRBV6-5
CDR3aa: CASSYSSGEGEKLFF

j_gene: TRBJ2-3
v_gene: TRBV5-1
CDR3aa: CASSGMEEKGTDTQYF

j_gene: TRBJ1-1
v_gene: TRBV5-6
CDR3aa: CASSFLDREGTEAFF

j_gene: TRBJ2-1
v_gene: TRBV4-3
CDR3aa: CASSQQWDNPATYNEQFF

j_gene: TRBJ1-5
v_gene: TRBV6-1
CDR3aa: CASSEGSYGPQHF

j_gene: TRBJ1-1
v_gene: TRBV27
CDR3aa: CASRKLGTGGNTEAFF

j_gene: TRBJ1-3
v_gene: TRBV5-6
CDR3aa: CASSITLRGYSGNTIYF

j_gene: TRBJ1-2
v_gene: TRBV19
CDR3aa: CASSIRQGVNYGYTF

j_gene: TRBJ1-2
v_gene: TRBV3-1/TRBV3-2
CDR3aa: CASSQTQYYGYTF

j_gene: TRBJ1-5
v_gene: TRBV6-1
CDR3aa: CASSDVRGRTSNQPQHF

j_gene: TRBJ1-6
v_gene: TRBV4-1
CDR3aa: CASSQDPGTENSPLHF

j_gene: TRBJ2-7
v_gene: TRBV3-1/TRBV3-2
CDR3aa: CASSPPPRGHYEQYF

j_gene: TRBJ2-6
v_gene: TRBV3-1/TRBV3-2
CDR3aa: CASSHGVGSGANVLTF

j_gene: TRBJ1-5
v_gene: TRBV3-1/TRBV3-2
CDR3aa: CASSRPGDQPQHF

j_gene: TRBJ2-1
v_gene: TRBV7-2
CDR3aa: CASSLRTSGRAGSYNEQFF

j_gene: TRBJ1-2
v_gene: TRBV5-6
CDR3aa: CASSLDSFYGYTF

j_gene: TRBJ1-2
v_gene: TRBV10-1
CDR3aa: CASSDRDYGYTF

j_gene: TRBJ2-1
v_gene: TRBV3-1/TRBV3-2
CDR3aa: CASSQGSRVEQFF

j_gene: TRBJ1-1
v_gene: TRBV7-9
CDR3aa: CASSLEPGQNTEAFF

j_gene: TRBJ1-2
v_gene: TRBV7-2
CDR3aa: CASSLEVTGEYGYTF

j_gene: TRBJ1-5
v_gene: TRBV2
CDR3aa: CASSSTGANQPQHF

j_gene: TRBJ1-2
v_gene: TRBV28
CDR3aa: CASSLSIQGNYGYTF

j_gene: TRBJ1-2
v_gene: TRBV5-1
CDR3aa: CASSLAGGDGYTF

j_gene: TRBJ2-1
v_gene: TRBV18
CDR3aa: CASFPGQGYNEQFF

j_gene: TRBJ1-4
v_gene: TRBV2
CDR3aa: CASRGQRLNEKLFF